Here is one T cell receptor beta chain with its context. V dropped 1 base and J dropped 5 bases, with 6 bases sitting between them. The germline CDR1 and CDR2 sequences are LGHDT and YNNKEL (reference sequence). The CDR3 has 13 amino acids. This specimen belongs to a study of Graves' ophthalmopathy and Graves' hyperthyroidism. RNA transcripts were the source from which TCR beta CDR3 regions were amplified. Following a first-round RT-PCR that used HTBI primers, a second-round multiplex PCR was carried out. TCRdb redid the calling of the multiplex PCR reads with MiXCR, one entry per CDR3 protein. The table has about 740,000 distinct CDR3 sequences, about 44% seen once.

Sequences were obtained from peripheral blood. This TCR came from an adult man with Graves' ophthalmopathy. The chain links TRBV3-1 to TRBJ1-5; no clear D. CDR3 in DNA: TGTGCCAGCAGCCAAGGTTCAGATCAGCCCCAGCATTTT. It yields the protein CASSQGSDQPQHF.